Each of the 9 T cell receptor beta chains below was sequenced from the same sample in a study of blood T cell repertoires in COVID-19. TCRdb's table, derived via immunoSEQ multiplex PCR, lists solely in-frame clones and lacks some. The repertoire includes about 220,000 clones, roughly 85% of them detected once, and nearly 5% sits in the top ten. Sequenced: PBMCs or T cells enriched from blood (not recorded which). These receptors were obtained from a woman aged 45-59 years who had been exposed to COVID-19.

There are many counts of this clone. Written as DNA, the CDR3 is TGTGCCAGCATGCGACAGGAGAGGTACGAGCAGTACTTC. Its translation is CASMRQERYEQYF. The chain is built from TRBV5-5 and TRBJ2-7; tentative D call: TRBD1 (6 bases). This CDR3 comprises 13 residues. Germline CDR1 reads SGHKS; CDR2 reads YYEKEE (reference sequence). The germline V and J ends were trimmed by 6 bases and 4 bases, with 14 bases remaining between them.

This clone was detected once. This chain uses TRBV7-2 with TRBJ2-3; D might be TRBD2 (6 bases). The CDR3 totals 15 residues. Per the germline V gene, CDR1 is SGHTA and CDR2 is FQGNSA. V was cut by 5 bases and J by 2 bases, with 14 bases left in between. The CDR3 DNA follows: TGTGCCAGCAGCGCGGGAACCTCCCCCACAGATACGCAGTATTTT. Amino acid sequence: CASSAGTSPTDTQYF.

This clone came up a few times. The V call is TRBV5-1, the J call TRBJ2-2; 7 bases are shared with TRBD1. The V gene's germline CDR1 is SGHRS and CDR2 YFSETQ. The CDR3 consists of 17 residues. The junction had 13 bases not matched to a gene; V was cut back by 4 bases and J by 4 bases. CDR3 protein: CASSPTPGTATTGELFF. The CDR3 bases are TGCGCCAGCAGCCCCACCCCCGGGACAGCGACCACCGGGGAGCTGTTTTTT.

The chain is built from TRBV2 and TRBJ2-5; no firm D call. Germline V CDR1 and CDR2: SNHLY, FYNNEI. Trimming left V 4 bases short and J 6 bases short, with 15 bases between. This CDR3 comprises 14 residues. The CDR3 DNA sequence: TGTGCCAGCAGTGGGCCTCAGCGCGGCCAGACCCAGTACTTC. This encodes CASSGPQRGQTQYF.

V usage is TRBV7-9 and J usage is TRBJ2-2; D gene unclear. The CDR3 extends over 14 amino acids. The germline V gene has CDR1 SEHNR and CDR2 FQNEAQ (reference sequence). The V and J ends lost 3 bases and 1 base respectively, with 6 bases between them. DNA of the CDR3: TGTGCCAGCAGCTTCCCAGGGAACACCGGGGAGCTGTTTTTT. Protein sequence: CASSFPGNTGELFF.

The CDR3 DNA is TGTGCCAGCAGCTTCTTAGCGGGAACGGAAGGGACCCAGTACTTC. Its protein is CASSFLAGTEGTQYF. The V call is TRBV9, the J call TRBJ2-5; 8 bases align to TRBD2. The CDR3 extends over 15 amino acids. Trimming cost V 4 bases and J 7 bases; bases outside gene matches: 12. The germline gives CDR1 SGDLS, CDR2 YYNGEE.

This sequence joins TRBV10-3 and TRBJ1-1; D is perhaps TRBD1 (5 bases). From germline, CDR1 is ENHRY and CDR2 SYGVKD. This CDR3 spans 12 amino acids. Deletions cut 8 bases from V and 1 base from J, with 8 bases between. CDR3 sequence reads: CAIGGRNTEAFF. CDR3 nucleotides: TGTGCCATCGGGGGGAGGAACACTGAAGCTTTCTTT.

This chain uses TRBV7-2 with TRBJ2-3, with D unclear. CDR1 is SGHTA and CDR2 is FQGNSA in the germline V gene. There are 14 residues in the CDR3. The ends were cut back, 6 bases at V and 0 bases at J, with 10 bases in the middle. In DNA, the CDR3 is TGTGCCAGCAGGCTGACTTCTAGCACAGATACGCAGTATTTT. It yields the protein CASRLTSSTDTQYF.

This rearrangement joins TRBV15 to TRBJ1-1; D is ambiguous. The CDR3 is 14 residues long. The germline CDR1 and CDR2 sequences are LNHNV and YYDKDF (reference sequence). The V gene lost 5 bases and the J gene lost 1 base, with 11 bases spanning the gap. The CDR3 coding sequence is TGTGCCACCAGCGCCCTGAGAGCGAACACTGAAGCTTTCTTT. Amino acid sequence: CATSALRANTEAFF.